What follows are 22 T cell receptor beta chains derived from one specimen sequenced in a study of T cells after yellow fever vaccination. MiXCR was run by TCRdb on the 5' RACE reads, yielding one entry per CDR3 protein. The table includes more than 300,000 distinct CDR3 sequences, around 10% detected once. The source was CD4+ T cells sorted from PBMCs, collected 45 days after the yellow fever booster vaccination. These TCRs come from a man aged 18 to 35 who received the YFV17D yellow fever vaccine.

V gene TRBV7-9 combines with J gene TRBJ1-1; D uncertain. The CDR3 spans 14 residues. Germline loops: CDR1 SEHNR, CDR2 FQNEAQ (reference sequence). V was shortened by 3 bases and J by 3 bases, with 11 bases between the two germline ends. The CDR3 region has the DNA TGTGCCAGCAGCTTGACGACCCTGCACACTGAAGCTTTCTTT. Amino acid sequence: CASSLTTLHTEAFF.

Points on this clonotype: The CDR3 carries no conserved terminal phenylalanine or tryptophan, so it likely arises from a read error. CDR3 DNA: TGTGCCGCGGGCAACTATGGCTACACCCTC. This codes for CAAGNYGYTL. The chain employs TRBV6-5 and TRBJ1-2, with D hard to call. There are 10 residues in the CDR3. Between the trimmed V and J ends, which lost 11 bases and 2 bases, there was a span of 6 bases. Germline CDR1 MNHEY, CDR2 SVGAGI.

This sequence joins TRBV2 and TRBJ2-6, with TRBD1 matching 10 bases. The germline V gene has CDR1 SNHLY and CDR2 FYNNEI. V was clipped by 6 bases and J by 4 bases; unmatched bases: 6. The CDR3 is 16 residues long. CDR3 region: CASRRQGADGANVLTF. The CDR3 DNA follows: TGTGCCAGCAGACGACAGGGGGCGGACGGGGCCAACGTCCTGACTTTC.

The CDR3 is CAISPPGLGPASIYF. In DNA form, the CDR3 reads TGTGCCATCAGTCCTCCGGGACTAGGGCCGGCCTCCATTTATTTT. The J gene is TRBJ2-3, the V gene TRBV10-3; 8 nucleotides match TRBD2. This CDR3 has 15 residues. Germline CDR1 and CDR2: ENHRY and SYGVKD. V was clipped by 5 bases and J by 15 bases; unmatched bases: 19.

The gene calls are TRBV5-5 and TRBJ1-2; 10 nucleotides line up with TRBD1. The ends lost 3 bases at V and 6 bases at J; junction bases unmatched: 11. Germline CDR1 is SGHKS and CDR2 is YYEKEE (reference sequence). The CDR3 sequence is 16 residues long. As DNA, the CDR3 is TGTGCCAGCAGCTCCCCCTTGGGGACAGGGGCGAATGGCTACACCTTC. Translating gives CASSSPLGTGANGYTF.

This clonotype showed up many times. This chain connects TRBV5-1 to TRBJ2-1, with D tentatively TRBD1 (5 bases). Trimming cost V 2 bases and J 1 base, with 10 bases left between them. Germline-derived CDR1 and CDR2 are SGHRS and YFSETQ. This CDR3 region has 15 residues. The CDR3 loop reads CASSLGAASYNEQFF. The CDR3 DNA follows: TGCGCCAGCAGCTTAGGGGCGGCATCCTACAATGAGCAGTTCTTC.

This clonotype was seen at least ten times. This chain links TRBV4-2 with TRBJ2-7; 16 bases fit TRBD2. This CDR3 contains 17 residues. J gave up 2 bases and V 2 bases, and 3 bases lay outside the gene matches. The germline CDR1 and CDR2 sequences are LGHNA and YNFKEQ. Here the CDR3 DNA reads TGTGCCAGCAGCCAAACGGGACTAGCGGGGGGGACCTACGAGCAGTACTTC. Residues: CASSQTGLAGGTYEQYF.

This clonotype turned up a few times. The chain employs TRBV27 and TRBJ2-1; weak D call: TRBD1 (6 bases). With 0 bases removed from V and 2 bases from J, the gap between germline ends came to 11 bases. CDR1 and CDR2 (germline): MNHEY, SMNVEV (reference sequence). This CDR3 region has 16 residues. The CDR3 nucleotides are TGTGCCAGCAGTTTATCTGGCAGGGGAGCCTACAATGAGCAGTTCTTC. Translating it yields CASSLSGRGAYNEQFF.

This clonotype was counted many times. The chain employs TRBV5-1 and TRBJ2-5; 7 nucleotides match TRBD2. The CDR3 runs to 15 residues. CDR1 is SGHRS, CDR2 YFSETQ, per germline. The V and J ends lost 3 bases and 3 bases, in that order; junction bases with no gene match: 8. The CDR3 region has the DNA TGCGCCAGCAGCTGGGTTTCGGCGGGGGAAGAGACCCAGTACTTC. It translates to CASSWVSAGEETQYF.

This clonotype came up a few times. The chain recombines TRBV27 with TRBJ2-7; 14 bases align to TRBD2. The CDR3 has 17 amino acids. The junction had 7 bases not matched to a gene; V was cut back by 2 bases and J by 4 bases. The germline gives CDR1 MNHEY, CDR2 SMNVEV (reference sequence). The CDR3 here is CASSLRLAGGPGYEQYF. CDR3 nucleotides: TGTGCCAGCAGTTTAAGACTAGCGGGGGGGCCGGGGTACGAGCAGTACTTC.

The chain recombines TRBV12-3 or TRBV12-4 with TRBJ1-5; D is unclear. This CDR3 is 14 amino acids long. V gave up 7 bases and J gave up 1 base, with 11 bases separating them. The CDR3 DNA reads as TGTGCCAGCACGACGACGGCCAGCAATCAGCCCCAGCATTTT. It yields the protein CASTTTASNQPQHF.

This clonotype has just a few counts. The rearrangement links TRBV7-6 to TRBJ2-4, with a possible D match to TRBD1 (6 bases). CDR1 and CDR2 from the germline V gene are SGHVS and FNYEAQ. The length of the CDR3 is 15 residues. The ends were cut back, 8 bases at V and 6 bases at J, with 20 bases in the middle. This CDR3 is CASSYNRDGGNIQYF. CDR3 DNA: TGTGCCAGCTCCTATAACAGGGACGGAGGAAACATTCAGTACTTC.

The CDR3 sequence: CASIPAGPYNEQFF. CDR3 DNA sequence: TGTGCCAGCATTCCGGCGGGGCCCTACAATGAGCAGTTCTTC. V and J are TRBV6-2 or TRBV6-3 and TRBJ2-1; TRBD2 might be the D (6 bases). V shed 7 bases and J shed 2 bases, with 12 bases lying between them. Germline CDR1 and CDR2: MNHEY and SVGEGT. CDR3 length: 14 residues.

This chain joins TRBV12-3 or TRBV12-4 and TRBJ1-1; 7 bases align to TRBD1. The CDR3 extends over 15 amino acids. With V trimmed by 6 bases and J by 1 base, 8 bases remained unmatched. CDR3 residues: CASRLGQLKNTEAFF. Written as DNA, the CDR3 is TGTGCCAGCAGGCTGGGACAGCTCAAGAACACTGAAGCTTTCTTT.

This clonotype was counted between two and nine times. The V and J genes are TRBV3-1 and TRBJ2-1; tentative D call: TRBD2 (5 bases). The CDR3 has 13 amino acids. Per germline, CDR1 LGHDT and CDR2 YNNKEL (reference sequence). V was shortened by 6 bases and J by 10 bases, with 16 bases between the two germline ends. CDR3 protein: CASSQRRGWEQFF. CDR3 bases: TGTGCCAGCAGTCAAAGACGGGGTTGGGAGCAGTTCTTC.

This clonotype was seen a handful of times. The chain uses TRBV10-3 and TRBJ1-5, with a possible D match to TRBD1 (5 bases). CDR1 and CDR2 from the germline V gene are ENHRY and SYGVKD. V lost 4 bases and J lost 6, with 10 bases in between. The CDR3 has 13 residues. CDR3 bases: TGTGCCATCAGTGGACAGATCGGTCAGCCCCAGCATTTT. Protein product: CAISGQIGQPQHF.

This sequence joins TRBV4-1 and TRBJ1-1; no firm D call. The V and J ends lost 0 bases and 3 bases respectively, with 14 bases between them. Germline CDR1 is MGHRA and CDR2 is YSYEKL. The CDR3 totals 16 residues. The DNA of the CDR3 is TGCGCCAGCAGCCAAGATCATGAAGGGCACGACACTGAAGCTTTCTTT. Its protein product is CASSQDHEGHDTEAFF.

V and J are TRBV24-1 and TRBJ2-5; no definite D call. V lost 3 bases, J lost 2 bases, and 6 bases lay in between. The germline V gene encodes CDR1 KGHDR and CDR2 SFDVKD. The CDR3 has 13 residues. The CDR3 DNA is TGTGCCACCAGTGATCGAAATCAAGAGACCCAGTACTTC. Translation: CATSDRNQETQYF.

V gene TRBV5-1 combines with J gene TRBJ2-3; TRBD2 matches 12 bases. Losses at the gene ends were 4 bases for V and 5 bases for J; bases not matched to a gene: 11. Germline V gives CDR1 SGHRS, CDR2 YFSETQ. CDR3 size: 17 residues. The CDR3 loop reads CASSPAILAGGRDTQYF. CDR3 in DNA: TGCGCCAGCAGCCCCGCCATCCTAGCGGGGGGGAGAGATACGCAGTATTTT.

This clonotype was counted at least ten times. The chain couples TRBV20-1 to TRBJ2-5, with no clear D. CDR1 is DFQATT and CDR2 is SNEGSKA in the germline V gene (reference sequence). The CDR3 is made up of 12 amino acids. Trimming stripped 2 bases from V and 0 bases from J, with 4 bases between. CDR3 sequence reads: CSARQYQETQYF. The CDR3 DNA is TGCAGTGCTAGACAGTACCAAGAGACCCAGTACTTC.

This clonotype was recorded at least ten times. This chain joins TRBV10-3 and TRBJ2-3; TRBD2 matches 8 bases. Looked up from germline, CDR1 is ENHRY and CDR2 is SYGVKD. Losses at the gene ends were 4 bases for V and 2 bases for J; bases not matched to a gene: 8. This CDR3 has 16 amino acids. The CDR3 DNA sequence: TGTGCCATCAGTGCCAATAGCGGGACCCCCACAGATACGCAGTATTTT. Its translation: CAISANSGTPTDTQYF.

This clonotype appeared a few times. DNA for the CDR3: TGTGCCAGCAGCTTAGCTTGGGGACTGGGCGTTTCAGATACGCAGTATTTT. Translation: CASSLAWGLGVSDTQYF. This chain connects TRBV7-9 to TRBJ2-3; a weak D match, TRBD2 (6 bases). CDR3 length: 17 residues. Germline assignment: CDR1 SEHNR and CDR2 FQNEAQ (reference sequence). Trimming removed 0 bases from V and 4 bases from J, with 17 bases in between.